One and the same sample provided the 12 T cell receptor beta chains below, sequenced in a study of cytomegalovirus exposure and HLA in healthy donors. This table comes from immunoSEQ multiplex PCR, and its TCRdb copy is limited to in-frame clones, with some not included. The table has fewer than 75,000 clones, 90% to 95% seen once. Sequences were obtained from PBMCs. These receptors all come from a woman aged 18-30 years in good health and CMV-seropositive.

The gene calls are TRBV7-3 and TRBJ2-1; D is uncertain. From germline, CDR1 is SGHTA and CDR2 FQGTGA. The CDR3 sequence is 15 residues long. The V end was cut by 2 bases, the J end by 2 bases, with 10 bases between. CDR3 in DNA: TGTGCCAGCAGCTTAGGCTCCAGCGCCTACAATGAGCAGTTCTTC. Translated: CASSLGSSAYNEQFF.

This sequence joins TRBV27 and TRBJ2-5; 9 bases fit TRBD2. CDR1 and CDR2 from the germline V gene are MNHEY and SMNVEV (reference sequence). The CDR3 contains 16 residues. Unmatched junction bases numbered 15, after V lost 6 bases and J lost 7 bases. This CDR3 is CASSPTLAGALGTQYF. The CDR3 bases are TGTGCCAGCAGCCCTACCTTAGCGGGGGCCCTTGGGACCCAGTACTTC.

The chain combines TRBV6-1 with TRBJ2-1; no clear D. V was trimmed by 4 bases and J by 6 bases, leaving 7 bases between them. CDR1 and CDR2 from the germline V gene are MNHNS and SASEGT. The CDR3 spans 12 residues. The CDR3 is CASSAPFNEQFF. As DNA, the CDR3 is TGTGCCAGCAGTGCCCCGTTCAATGAGCAGTTCTTC.

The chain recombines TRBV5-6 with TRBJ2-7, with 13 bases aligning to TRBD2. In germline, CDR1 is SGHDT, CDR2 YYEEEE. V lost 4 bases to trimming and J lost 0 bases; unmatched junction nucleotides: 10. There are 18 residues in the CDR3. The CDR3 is CASSAQWTSGRISYEQYF. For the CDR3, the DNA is TGTGCCAGCAGCGCCCAGTGGACTAGCGGGAGAATCTCCTACGAGCAGTACTTC.

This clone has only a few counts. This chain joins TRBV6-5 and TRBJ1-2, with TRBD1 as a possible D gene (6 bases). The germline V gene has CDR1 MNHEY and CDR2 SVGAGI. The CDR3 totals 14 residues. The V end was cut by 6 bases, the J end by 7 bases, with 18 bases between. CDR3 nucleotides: TGTGCCAGCAGACCTACAGGGCCACGAGCTGGCTACACCTTC. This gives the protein CASRPTGPRAGYTF.

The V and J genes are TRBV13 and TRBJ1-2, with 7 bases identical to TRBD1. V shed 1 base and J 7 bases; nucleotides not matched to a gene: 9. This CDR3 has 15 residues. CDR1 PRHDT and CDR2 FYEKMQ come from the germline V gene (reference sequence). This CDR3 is CASSLEQGQRGGYTF. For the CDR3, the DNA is TGTGCCAGCAGCTTAGAACAGGGGCAACGGGGTGGCTACACCTTC.

CDR3 sequence: CASSLEARYEQYF. DNA for the CDR3: TGTGCCAGCAGCTTAGAAGCCCGATACGAGCAGTACTTC. V gene TRBV11-2 combines with J gene TRBJ2-7; no reliable D call. Germline V gives CDR1 SGHAT, CDR2 FQNNGV. This CDR3 spans 13 amino acids. Trimming left V 0 bases short and J 4 bases short, with 7 bases between.

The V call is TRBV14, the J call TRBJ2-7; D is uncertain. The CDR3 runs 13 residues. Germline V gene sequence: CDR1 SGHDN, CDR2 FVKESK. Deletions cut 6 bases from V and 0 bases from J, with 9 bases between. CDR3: CASRRASSYEQYF. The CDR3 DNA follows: TGTGCCAGCAGGCGTGCTAGCTCCTACGAGCAGTACTTC.

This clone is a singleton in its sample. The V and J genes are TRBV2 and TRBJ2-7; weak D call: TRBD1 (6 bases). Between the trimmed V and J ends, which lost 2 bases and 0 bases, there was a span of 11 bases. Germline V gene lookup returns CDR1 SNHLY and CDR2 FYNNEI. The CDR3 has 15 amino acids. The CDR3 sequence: CASSEWQGSSYEQYF. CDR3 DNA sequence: TGTGCCAGCAGTGAATGGCAGGGGAGCTCCTACGAGCAGTACTTC.

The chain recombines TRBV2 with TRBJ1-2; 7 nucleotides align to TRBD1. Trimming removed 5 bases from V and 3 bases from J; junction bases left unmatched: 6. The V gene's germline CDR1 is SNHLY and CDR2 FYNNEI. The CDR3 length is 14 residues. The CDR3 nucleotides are TGTGCCAGCAGTTGGGACAGTGTGTACTATGGCTACACCTTC. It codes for CASSWDSVYYGYTF.

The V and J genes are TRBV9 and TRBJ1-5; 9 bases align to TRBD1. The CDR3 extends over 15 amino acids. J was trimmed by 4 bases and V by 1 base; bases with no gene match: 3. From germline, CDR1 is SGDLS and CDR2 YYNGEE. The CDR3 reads CASSVTGGWNQPQHF. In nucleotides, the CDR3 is TGTGCCAGCAGCGTAACAGGGGGCTGGAATCAGCCCCAGCATTTT.

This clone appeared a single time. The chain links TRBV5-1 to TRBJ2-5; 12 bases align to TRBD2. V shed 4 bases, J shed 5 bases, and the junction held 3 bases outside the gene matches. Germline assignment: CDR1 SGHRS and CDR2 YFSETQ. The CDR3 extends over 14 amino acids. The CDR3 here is CASSASGGVETQYF. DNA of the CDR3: TGCGCCAGCAGCGCTAGCGGGGGGGTCGAGACCCAGTACTTC.